Listed here are 22 T cell receptor beta chains from one sample, sequenced in a study of T cell responses to AZD1222 COVID-19 vaccine. Data came from immunoSEQ multiplex PCR; TCRdb stores just in-frame clones and leaves some out. The sample lists approximately 65,000 clones, about 70% occurring once. The sequencing used peripheral blood, collected on day 0 of AZD1222 vaccination. These receptors were collected from an adult in good health.

Regarding this clone: The sample has other DNA sequences that encode this CDR3 too. The V and J genes are TRBV7-6 and TRBJ2-1; 7 bases map to TRBD2. This CDR3 is 15 amino acids long. From germline, CDR1 is SGHVS and CDR2 FNYEAQ. The V segment lost 5 bases and the J segment 2 bases; nucleotides outside the gene matches: 6. The CDR3: CASSPRLAAYNEQFF. CDR3 DNA sequence: TGTGCCAGCAGCCCCCGACTAGCAGCCTACAATGAGCAGTTCTTC. Full variable domain (missing parts from reference TRBV7-6 and TRBJ2-1): GAGVSQSPRYKVTKRGQDVALRCDPISGHVSLYWYRQALGQGPEFLTYFNYEAQQDKSGLPNDRFSAERPEGSISTLTIQRTEQRDSAMYRCASSPRLAAYNEQFFGPGTRLTVL.

J is TRBJ1-5 and V is TRBV6-4, with D possibly matching TRBD1 (6 bases). Germline V gene lookup returns CDR1 MRHNA and CDR2 SNTAGT. The CDR3 runs 11 residues. In DNA, the CDR3 is TGTGCGAGGACAGCTCATCAGCCCCAGCATTTT. It specifies CARTAHQPQHF.

This chain uses TRBV6-1 with TRBJ1-2; 10 positions agree with TRBD1. J was trimmed by 8 bases and V by 2 bases; bases with no gene match: 11. Per the germline V gene, CDR1 is MNHNS and CDR2 is SASEGT. The CDR3 is 16 amino acids. In nucleotides, the CDR3 is TGTGCCAGCAGTGAACTTATATCCGGGACAGGGGTCGGCTACACCTTC. Encoded protein: CASSELISGTGVGYTF.

The chain has TRBV10-3 and TRBJ2-5; D gene unclear. Germline values: CDR1 ENHRY, CDR2 SYGVKD. This CDR3 region has 14 residues. V lost 0 bases and J lost 7, with 12 bases in between. This CDR3 is CAISESLEKGTQYF. CDR3 nucleotide sequence: TGTGCCATCAGTGAGTCGCTAGAAAAGGGGACCCAGTACTTC.

V gene TRBV5-4 combines with J gene TRBJ2-7; a possible D gene is TRBD1 (5 bases). The germline gives CDR1 SGHNT, CDR2 YYREEE (reference sequence). Trimming took 1 base from V and 7 from J, leaving 12 bases between them. This CDR3 is built from 13 residues. CDR3 in DNA: TGTGCCAGCAGCTTGTATGGGGCCGGGGAGCAGTACTTC. It is translated as CASSLYGAGEQYF.

V usage is TRBV27 and J usage is TRBJ1-4; TRBD1 is a possible D gene (5 bases). CDR1 is MNHEY, CDR2 SMNVEV, per germline (reference sequence). This CDR3 contains 13 residues. The V end lost 6 bases, the J end lost 8 bases, and 13 bases lay between the germline ends. CDR3 DNA: TGTGCCAGCAGGGATCAGGGAGGGGAAAAACTGTTTTTT. Encoded protein: CASRDQGGEKLFF.

This rearrangement joins TRBV25-1 to TRBJ2-7; 8 bases fit TRBD1. CDR1 and CDR2 from the germline V gene are MGHDK and SYGVNS. V trimming: 6 bases; J trimming: 6 bases; junction bases outside the gene matches: 10. The CDR3 has 14 amino acids. In DNA form, the CDR3 reads TGTGCCAGCAGGGGGACAGGACGAACAACCGAGCAGTACTTC. It specifies CASRGTGRTTEQYF.

This clone has just a few counts. This chain uses TRBV5-5 with TRBJ2-3; D is unclear. The CDR3 sequence is 14 residues long. Germline-derived CDR1 and CDR2 are SGHKS and YYEKEE (reference sequence). The ends were cut back, 4 bases at V and 6 bases at J, with 15 bases in the middle. CDR3 nucleotide sequence: TGTGCCAGCAGCCCTCGGCCTCCGAGGGATACGCAGTATTTT. This sequence encodes CASSPRPPRDTQYF.

J is TRBJ2-7 and V is TRBV21-1; the tabulated D call, TRBD1, remains unverified against the DNA. TRBV21-1 is deemed a pseudogene. This CDR3 contains 15 residues. The CDR3 sequence is CASSKGLRQLYEQYF. The CDR3 DNA follows: TGTGCCAGCAGCAAAGGTCTAAGACAGCTATACGAGCAGTACTTC.

This sequence joins TRBV4-3 and TRBJ1-2; D is undetermined. This CDR3 contains 14 residues. From germline, CDR1 is LGHNA and CDR2 YSLEER. The V and J ends lost 0 bases and 3 bases respectively, with 8 bases between them. As DNA, the CDR3 is TGCGCCAGCAGCCAAGATATTTCGGACTATGGCTACACCTTC. Translation: CASSQDISDYGYTF.

The chain combines TRBV28 with TRBJ1-5, with D maybe TRBD1 (5 bases). Germline CDR1 MDHEN, CDR2 SYDVKM. V was trimmed by 4 bases and J by 2 bases, leaving 18 bases between them. The CDR3 is 17 residues long. The CDR3 region is CASSSRRGRGGNQPQHF. The CDR3 DNA sequence: TGTGCCAGCAGTTCCCGGCGAGGTCGAGGGGGCAATCAGCCCCAGCATTTT.

J is TRBJ2-7 and V is TRBV5-1, with TRBD1 as a possible D gene (5 bases). The length of the CDR3 is 14 residues. Trimming removed 6 bases from V and 4 bases from J, with 17 bases in between. The V gene's germline CDR1 is SGHRS and CDR2 YFSETQ. DNA for the CDR3: TGCGCCAGCACCATTGCTTCAGGGTCATACGAGCAGTACTTC. Protein: CASTIASGSYEQYF.

This clone was seen once. V is TRBV19 and J is TRBJ1-1; TRBD1 matches at 10 bases. The CDR3 is 14 amino acids. Trimming took 3 bases from V and 6 from J; bases not matched to a gene: 4. Germline V gene data show CDR1 as LNHDA and CDR2 as SQIVND (reference sequence). CDR3 region: CASSMEDRGSEAFF. The DNA for the CDR3 is TGTGCCAGTAGTATGGAGGACAGGGGGTCTGAAGCTTTCTTT. Variable domain in full (rest from reference TRBV19 and TRBJ1-1): DGGITQSPKYLFRKEGQNVTLSCEQNLNHDAMYWYRQDPGQGLRLIYYSQIVNDFQKGDIAEGYSVSREKKESFPLTVTSAQKNPTAFYLCASSMEDRGSEAFFGQGTRLTVV.

This clone was recorded once. The rearrangement uses TRBV5-1 and TRBJ1-5, with 8 positions matching TRBD1. The CDR3 contains 15 residues. Germline-derived CDR1 and CDR2 are SGHRS and YFSETQ. Losses at the gene ends were 3 bases for V and 0 bases for J; bases not matched to a gene: 2. DNA for the CDR3: TGCGCCAGCAGCTGGACAGGGAATAGCAATCAGCCCCAGCATTTT. Translation: CASSWTGNSNQPQHF.

The rearrangement joins TRBV7-2 to TRBJ1-4; the match to TRBD1 covers 8 bases. Trimming at V came to 5 bases and at J to 2 bases, leaving 7 bases not matched to a gene. CDR3 length: 16 amino acids. Germline CDR1 reads SGHTA; CDR2 reads FQGNSA. As DNA, the CDR3 is TGTGCCAGCAGCCCTCGGACAGGGTGGACTAATGAAAAACTGTTTTTT. Translated: CASSPRTGWTNEKLFF.

The gene calls are TRBV6-6 and TRBJ2-7, with D maybe TRBD1 (5 bases). CDR1 is MNHNY, CDR2 SVGAGI, per germline (reference sequence). The CDR3 length is 12 residues. Deletions cut 7 bases from V and 0 bases from J, with 7 bases between. CDR3 protein: CASTTGSYEQYF. CDR3 DNA: TGTGCCAGCACCACAGGCTCCTACGAGCAGTACTTC.

V usage is TRBV7-2 and J usage is TRBJ2-3; TRBD2 might be the D (6 bases). The germline gives CDR1 SGHTA, CDR2 FQGNSA. This CDR3 has 13 amino acids. Trimming left V 3 bases short and J 6 bases short, with 10 bases between. The DNA of the CDR3 is TGTGCCAGCAGCTTGGCGGGGAAGGATACGCAGTATTTT. It is translated as CASSLAGKDTQYF.

The CDR3 coding sequence is TGTGCCATCAGTGGAGGCGCCGGACGGAATCAGCCCCAGCATTTT. It specifies CAISGGAGRNQPQHF. V and J are TRBV10-3 and TRBJ1-5, with D uncertain. Trimming took off 4 bases at V and 4 bases at J, with 14 bases between the two ends. CDR3 length: 15 amino acids. CDR1 is ENHRY and CDR2 is SYGVKD in the germline V gene.

CDR3 region: CAISENGPSGYTF. DNA for the CDR3: TGTGCCATCAGTGAGAATGGCCCCTCAGGCTACACCTTC. The V call is TRBV10-3, the J call TRBJ1-2; D not certain. Germline-derived CDR1 and CDR2 are ENHRY and SYGVKD. V lost 2 bases to trimming and J lost 8 bases, with 12 bases between them. The CDR3 sequence is 13 residues long.

The V call is TRBV5-1, the J call TRBJ2-6; D unresolved. The V gene lost 3 bases and the J gene lost 0 bases, with 4 bases spanning the gap. CDR3 length: 14 amino acids. Per the germline V gene, CDR1 is SGHRS and CDR2 is YFSETQ. For the CDR3, the DNA is TGCGCCAGCAGCTCGAGCTCTGGGGCCAACGTCCTGACTTTC. This gives the protein CASSSSSGANVLTF.

This chain joins TRBV6-4 and TRBJ1-5; D is unresolved. Germline CDR1 is MRHNA and CDR2 is SNTAGT. This CDR3 spans 13 amino acids. With 0 bases removed from V and 5 bases from J, the gap between germline ends came to 5 bases. CDR3: CASSDSEDQPQHF. The DNA for the CDR3 is TGTGCCAGCAGTGACTCTGAAGATCAGCCCCAGCATTTT.

A remark on this clone: The junction and the germline gene differ at one end; a read error may be behind it. The V and J genes are TRBV7-9 and TRBJ1-1; no reliable D call. The CDR3 spans 12 residues. CDR1 and CDR2 from the germline V gene are SEHNR and FQNEAQ (reference sequence). In DNA, the CDR3 is TGTGCCAGCACCTTAGGCCGGACTGAAGCTTTCTTT. This gives the protein CASTLGRTEAFF.